This T cell receptor beta chain was recovered during a study of cytomegalovirus exposure and HLA in healthy donors. Study background: Clustering assigned about 76% of the roughly 400 genotyped donors to the Caucasian-associated ancestry cluster.

Study findings and constraints: One later analysis reportedly identified an Asian-associated ancestry cluster that showed fewer N-insertions than the approximately 710-donor mean. For most TCR sequences rarity was the rule, although some public TCRs occurred in many donors. Indistinguishability led to the exclusion of some V segments, TRBV6-2 and TRBV6-3 included.

The PCR made use of 60 Vbeta and 13 Jbeta primers. The assay was immunoSEQ multiplex PCR, and TCRdb's table has in-frame clones only and misses some. The table shows roughly 93,000 clones, with around two thirds occurring only once. As concerns this clone: The target antigen is unknown.

Germline V CDR1 and CDR2: LGHNA, YNFKEQ. V shed 1 base and J shed 2 bases, with 15 bases lying between them. This CDR3 has 17 residues. Input material: PBMCs. The rearrangement joins TRBV4-2 to TRBJ2-1; perhaps TRBD2 as D (5 bases). The sequence was obtained from a male donor in good health and CMV-seronegative. The CDR3 DNA sequence: TGTGCCAGCAGCCAAGCCGCCCCTAGCCCTACCTACAATGAGCAGTTCTTC. The encoded protein is CASSQAAPSPTYNEQFF.